A single T cell receptor (beta chain) is shown here with its context. Its antigen is unknown. This entry is derived from a study of graft-versus-host responses after intestinal transplantation. Study information: Recipients were given multivisceral, liver-intestinal, or isolated intestinal transplants. Each patient got anti-thymocyte globulin induction, then tacrolimus and steroids for around three years. Study-wide results and caveats: Ileal or blood samples showed some GvH clones first, and such clones were also found in recipient marrow. Peak levels of circulating GvH clones tracked with early post-transplant HvG declines.

The CDR3 has 11 amino acids. In germline, CDR1 is SGHTA, CDR2 FQGTGA. The ends were cut back, 8 bases at V and 5 bases at J, with 8 bases in the middle. Assay used: immunoSEQ multiplex PCR; TCRdb lists only in-frame clones, some missing. The sample has over 100,000 clones; approximately 92% are singletons. This sample comprised unstimulated CD4+ T cells sorted from spleen or lymph node cells, obtained before intestinal transplant. This sequence was found in a human donor who received an intestinal transplant. The V and J genes are TRBV7-3 and TRBJ2-3; D gene unclear. The CDR3 spells CASGPGDTQYF. The CDR3 DNA sequence: TGTGCCAGCGGTCCAGGAGATACGCAGTATTTT.